The 20 T cell receptor beta chains below were found in one sample sequenced in a study of cytomegalovirus exposure and HLA in healthy donors. PCR primers comprised 60 Vbeta and 13 Jbeta primers. Data came from immunoSEQ multiplex PCR; TCRdb stores just in-frame clones and leaves some out. Of around 150,000 clones in the sample, 68% were seen once. The sequenced material came from PBMCs. All receptors derive from a man in his sixties in good health and CMV-seronegative.

The chain has TRBV10-1 and TRBJ2-5; 7 bases match TRBD1. After removal of 8 bases from V and 1 base from J, the junction contained 10 bases not matched to a gene. The CDR3 is 15 amino acids. The germline V gene has CDR1 WNHNN and CDR2 SYGVQD (reference sequence). The CDR3 loop is CASCRPTGPQETQYF. As DNA, the CDR3 is TGCGCCAGCTGCCGACCGACAGGGCCCCAAGAGACCCAGTACTTC.

The chain couples TRBV5-1 to TRBJ1-6, with a weak D call TRBD1 (5 bases). Looked up from germline, CDR1 is SGHRS and CDR2 is YFSETQ. Deletions cut 0 bases from V and 0 bases from J, with 13 bases between. This CDR3 contains 18 residues. CDR3 DNA: TGCGCCAGCAGCTTGGCCGGGACTCGAAGCTCCTATAATTCACCCCTCCACTTT. As protein: CASSLAGTRSSYNSPLHF. Full variable domain (rest looked up from reference TRBV5-1 and TRBJ1-6): KAGVTQTPRYLIKTRGQQVTLSCSPISGHRSVSWYQQTPGQGLQFLFEYFSETQRNKGNFPGRFSGRQFSNSRSEMNVSTLELGDSALYLCASSLAGTRSSYNSPLHFGNGTRLTVT.

The chain combines TRBV7-3 with TRBJ2-6; TRBD2 is a possible D gene (5 bases). This CDR3 comprises 16 residues. In germline, CDR1 is SGHTA, CDR2 FQGTGA. Trimming stripped 2 bases from V and 0 bases from J, with 8 bases between. The CDR3 is CASSLEGSSGANVLTF. The DNA for the CDR3 is TGTGCCAGCAGCTTAGAGGGCAGCTCTGGGGCCAACGTCCTGACTTTC.

There are a few counts of this clone. This chain links TRBV5-1 with TRBJ2-2, with a tentative D call TRBD1 (6 bases). Germline V gene data show CDR1 as SGHRS and CDR2 as YFSETQ. V gave up 2 bases and J gave up 6 bases, with 17 bases separating them. This CDR3 spans 16 amino acids. This chain's CDR3 is CASSFSATGGPGELFF. The CDR3 bases are TGCGCCAGCAGCTTTTCCGCGACAGGTGGTCCCGGGGAGCTGTTTTTT.

The V and J genes are TRBV2 and TRBJ1-2; weak D call: TRBD1 (5 bases). Per the germline V gene, CDR1 is SNHLY and CDR2 is FYNNEI. Trimming shortened V by 6 bases and J by 3 bases, and 14 bases separated the two germline ends. The CDR3 spans 14 residues. This chain's CDR3 is CASRGSTGDYGYTF. CDR3 in DNA: TGTGCCAGCAGAGGTAGTACAGGAGACTATGGCTACACCTTC.

This clone was observed a few times. The V call is TRBV5-1, the J call TRBJ1-1; 7 bases match TRBD1. CDR3 length: 16 amino acids. Germline CDR1 SGHRS, CDR2 YFSETQ. V dropped 2 bases and J dropped 2; count of bases not matched to a gene: 9. Written as DNA, the CDR3 is TGCGCCAGCAGCTTCGACAGGGCGCACCCCAACACTGAAGCTTTCTTT. Its protein product is CASSFDRAHPNTEAFF.

This chain uses TRBV9 with TRBJ2-1; maybe TRBD2 (6 bases). Between the trimmed V and J ends, which lost 1 base and 3 bases, there was a span of 8 bases. This CDR3 region has 14 residues. Germline-derived CDR1 and CDR2 are SGDLS and YYNGEE. The CDR3 protein is CASSVTGDYNEQFF. CDR3 coding DNA: TGTGCCAGCAGCGTAACGGGAGACTACAATGAGCAGTTCTTC.

The CDR3 nucleotides read TGTGCCAGCAAGTCAGGGGCCTTCAATCAGCCCCAGCATTTT. Its protein product is CASKSGAFNQPQHF. The gene calls are TRBV28 and TRBJ1-5; TRBD1 is a possible D gene (6 bases). V was clipped by 7 bases and J by 3 bases, with 13 bases between them. Germline lookup yields CDR1 MDHEN and CDR2 SYDVKM. There are 14 residues in the CDR3.

The genes are TRBV6-1 and TRBJ1-5, with TRBD1 matching 8 bases. The V gene's germline CDR1 is MNHNS and CDR2 SASEGT. Trimming removed 6 bases from V and 2 bases from J; junction bases left unmatched: 6. The length of the CDR3 is 15 residues. The CDR3: CASRPGQGGNQPQHF. DNA of the CDR3: TGTGCCAGCAGACCCGGACAGGGTGGCAATCAGCCCCAGCATTTT.

Of note for this clone: Distinct nucleotide sequences in the sample also encode this CDR3. This rearrangement joins TRBV30 to TRBJ1-5; D ambiguous. This CDR3 spans 13 amino acids. Germline V gene data show CDR1 as GTSNPN and CDR2 as SVGIG (reference sequence). V dropped 3 bases and J dropped 5 bases, with 11 bases sitting between them. The CDR3 sequence: CAWSRREDQPQHF. The CDR3 nucleotides read TGTGCCTGGAGCAGACGGGAAGATCAGCCCCAGCATTTT.

The V gene is TRBV5-8, the J gene TRBJ2-5; 10 bases align to TRBD1. This CDR3 is 16 amino acids long. Germline V gives CDR1 SGHTS, CDR2 YDEGEE. V shed 9 bases, J shed 5 bases, and the junction held 16 bases outside the gene matches. In DNA form, the CDR3 reads TGTGCCACTCCCCGCGGCGACAGGGGGCGAGGGGAGACCCAGTACTTC. It translates to CATPRGDRGRGETQYF.

The chain carries TRBV4-3 and TRBJ2-2; the D gene is possibly TRBD2 (6 bases). Trimming took off 0 bases at V and 0 bases at J, with 17 bases between the two ends. Germline assignment: CDR1 LGHNA and CDR2 YSLEER. CDR3 length: 19 amino acids. The CDR3: CASSQEPHVASANTGELFF. CDR3 nucleotide sequence: TGCGCCAGCAGCCAAGAACCTCATGTGGCTAGCGCGAACACCGGGGAGCTGTTTTTT.

The chain joins TRBV28 to TRBJ2-5, with D unclear. The V end was cut by 6 bases, the J end by 9 bases, with 11 bases between. Germline V gene sequence: CDR1 MDHEN, CDR2 SYDVKM. CDR3 length equals 11 residues. The CDR3 spells CASRAAQAQYF. The CDR3 bases are TGTGCCAGCAGGGCTGCCCAAGCCCAGTACTTC. Using reference TRBV28 and TRBJ2-5 for the parts outside the CDR3, the full variable domain is DVKVTQSSRYLVKRTGEKVFLECVQDMDHENMFWYRQDPGLGLRLIYFSYDVKMKEKGDIPEGYSVSREKKERFSLILESASTNQTSMYLCASRAAQAQYFGPGTRLLVL.

V is TRBV28 and J is TRBJ2-1; 10 nucleotides match TRBD2. The CDR3 has 15 residues. Per germline, CDR1 MDHEN and CDR2 SYDVKM. J was trimmed by 7 bases and V by 4 bases; bases with no gene match: 7. The CDR3 reads CASSSLAGVWNEQFF. The CDR3 nucleotides are TGTGCCAGCAGTTCTCTAGCGGGAGTATGGAATGAGCAGTTCTTC.

The chain is built from TRBV2 and TRBJ2-5; maybe TRBD2 (5 bases). With 7 bases removed from V and 3 bases from J, the gap between germline ends came to 12 bases. The CDR3 runs 13 residues. Germline V gene lookup returns CDR1 SNHLY and CDR2 FYNNEI. The CDR3 coding sequence is TGTGCCAGCACCCGATCGAGGGAAGAGACCCAGTACTTC. This codes for CASTRSREETQYF.

The chain carries TRBV6-4 and TRBJ1-5; D gene unclear. The V and J ends lost 4 bases and 0 bases respectively, with 4 bases between them. This CDR3 is built from 13 residues. Germline CDR1 reads MRHNA; CDR2 reads SNTAGT. The DNA of the CDR3 is TGTGCCAGCAGTGCAGGTAGCAATCAGCCCCAGCATTTT. It yields the protein CASSAGSNQPQHF.

This chain joins TRBV29-1 and TRBJ2-3, with D possibly matching TRBD1 (5 bases). Trimming left V 4 bases short and J 1 base short, with 9 bases between. The CDR3 totals 13 residues. CDR1 and CDR2 (germline): SQVTM, ANQGSEA. CDR3 in amino acids: CSVGGRGTDTQYF. Written as DNA, the CDR3 is TGCAGCGTTGGGGGCAGGGGCACAGATACGCAGTATTTT.

This clone appeared once. The chain is built from TRBV14 and TRBJ2-1; TRBD2 might be the D (6 bases). With 7 bases removed from V and 3 bases from J, the gap between germline ends came to 13 bases. CDR3 length: 14 residues. Per germline, CDR1 SGHDN and CDR2 FVKESK. The CDR3 bases are TGTGCCAGCAACCAGGGACTGAACTACAATGAGCAGTTCTTC. Protein sequence: CASNQGLNYNEQFF.

There are a few counts of this clone. V gene TRBV28 combines with J gene TRBJ1-5; possible D gene TRBD1, 6 bases. The germline V gene has CDR1 MDHEN and CDR2 SYDVKM. V was trimmed by 5 bases and J by 3 bases, leaving 14 bases between them. There are 15 residues in the CDR3. For the CDR3, the DNA is TGTGCCAGCAGTCAAGGGGGAAGGGTCAATCAGCCCCAGCATTTT. Translating gives CASSQGGRVNQPQHF.

J is TRBJ1-3 and V is TRBV29-1; unclear D gene. Trimming took 0 bases from V and 0 from J, leaving 9 bases between them. The CDR3 has 15 residues. CDR1 is SQVTM, CDR2 ANQGSEA, per germline. The CDR3 region has the DNA TGCAGCGTTGAAGACAGGAAAAGCTCTGGAAACACCATATATTTT. It yields the protein CSVEDRKSSGNTIYF.